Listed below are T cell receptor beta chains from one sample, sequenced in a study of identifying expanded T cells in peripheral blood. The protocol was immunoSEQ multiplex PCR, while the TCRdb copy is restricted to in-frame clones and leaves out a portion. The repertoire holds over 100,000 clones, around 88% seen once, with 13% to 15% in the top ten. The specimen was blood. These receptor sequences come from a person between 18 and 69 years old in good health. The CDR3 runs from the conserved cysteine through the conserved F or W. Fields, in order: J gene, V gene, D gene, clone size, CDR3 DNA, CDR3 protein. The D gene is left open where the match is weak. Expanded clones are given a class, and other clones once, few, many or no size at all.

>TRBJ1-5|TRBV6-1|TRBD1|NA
TGTGCCAGCAGTGAAGCGCGCGGGACAGGGAATCAGCCCCAGCATTTT
CASSEARGTGNQPQHF
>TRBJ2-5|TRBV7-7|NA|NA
TGTGCCAGCAGCCGACAGGTGCCCCAAGAGACCCAGTACTTC
CASSRQVPQETQYF
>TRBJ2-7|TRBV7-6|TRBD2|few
TGTGCCAGCACCCTTATGGGCTCGGGGGGATTATACGAGCAGTACTTC
CASTLMGSGGLYEQYF
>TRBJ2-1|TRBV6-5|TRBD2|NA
TGTGCCAGCAGTTTGCGACTAGCGGGCTGGAATGAGCAGTTCTTC
CASSLRLAGWNEQFF
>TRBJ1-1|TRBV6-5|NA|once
TGTGCCAGCAGTTACTCGGGCGGCGAGCCTGAAGCTTTCTTT
CASSYSGGEPEAFF
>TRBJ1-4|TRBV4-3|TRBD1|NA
TGCGCCAGCAGCCAGGCGGACAGGGTTGGCGAAAAACTGTTTTTT
CASSQADRVGEKLFF
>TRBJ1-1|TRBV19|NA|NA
TGTGCCAGTCAAATGGGACCGGGAGGGACTGAAGCTTTCTTT
CASQMGPGGTEAFF
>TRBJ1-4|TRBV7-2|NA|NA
TGTGCCAGCAGCCCCGGAGGTTCGGGGTCTAATGAAAAACTGTTTTTT
CASSPGGSGSNEKLFF
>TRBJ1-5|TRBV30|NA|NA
TGTGCCTGGAGTTTCTCGTCCTTCAATCAGCCCCAGCATTTT
CAWSFSSFNQPQHF
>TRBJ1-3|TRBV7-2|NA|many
TGTGCCAGCAGCTTAGGGCAGGGTCATGGAAACACCATATATTTT
CASSLGQGHGNTIYF
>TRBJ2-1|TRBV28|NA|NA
TGTGCCAGCATCTCCTCACAGGGTCACTCCTACAATGAGCAGTTCTTC
CASISSQGHSYNEQFF
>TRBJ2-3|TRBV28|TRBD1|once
TGTGCCAGCAGTTCCAGGACAGGGAATATTTTTGAAGATACGCAGTATTTT
CASSSRTGNIFEDTQYF
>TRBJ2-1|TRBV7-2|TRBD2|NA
TGTGCCAGCAGCCTATGGACTAGCGGGAACAATGAGCAGTTCTTC
CASSLWTSGNNEQFF
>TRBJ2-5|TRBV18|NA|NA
TGTGCCAGCTCACCACCGGCGGCGGAGACCCAGTACTTC
CASSPPAAETQYF
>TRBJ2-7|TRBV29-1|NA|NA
TGCAGCGTTGAAGTCCCGCTAGCGAACGCCTACGAGCAGTACTTC
CSVEVPLANAYEQYF
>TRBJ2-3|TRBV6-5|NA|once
TGTGCCAGCAGTACCGGGACATCCACAGATACGCAGTATTTT
CASSTGTSTDTQYF
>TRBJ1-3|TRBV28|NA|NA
TGTGCCAGCAGTACACCGACAGATAGCTCTGGAAACACCATATATTTT
CASSTPTDSSGNTIYF
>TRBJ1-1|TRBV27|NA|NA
TGTGCCAGCAGCCGTAGGGCCCTGGAGAAAGCTTTCTTT
CASSRRALEKAFF
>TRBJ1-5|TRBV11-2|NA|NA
TGTGCCAGCAGCTTAGCCGGCGGTCACAATCAGCCCCAGCATTTT
CASSLAGGHNQPQHF
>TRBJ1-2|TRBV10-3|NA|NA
TGTGCCATCAGTGAGTCCAGTCTACTCAAATTC
CAISESSLLKF
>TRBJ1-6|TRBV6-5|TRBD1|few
TGTGCCAGCAGACAGGGGTTTAATTCACCCCTCCACTTT
CASRQGFNSPLHF
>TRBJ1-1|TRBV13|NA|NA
TGTGCCAGCAGCAAGGCCTTGGGGGATGGGGGGAACACTGAAGCTTTCTTT
CASSKALGDGGNTEAFF
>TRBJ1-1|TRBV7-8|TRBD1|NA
TGTGCCAGCAGCTTTGGGGGGACAGGGGGCGGGACTGAAGCTTTCTTT
CASSFGGTGGGTEAFF
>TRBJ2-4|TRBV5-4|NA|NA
TGTGCCAGCGGCAACTCCGGGTACCAAAACATTCAGTACTTC
CASGNSGYQNIQYF
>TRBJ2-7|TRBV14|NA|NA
TGTGCCAGCAGCGATCTGGCGGGGCCTCTCGAGCAGTACTTC
CASSDLAGPLEQYF
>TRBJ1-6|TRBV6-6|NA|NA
TGTGCCAGCTGGCCCATCTCAAATTCACCCCTCCACTTT
CASWPISNSPLHF